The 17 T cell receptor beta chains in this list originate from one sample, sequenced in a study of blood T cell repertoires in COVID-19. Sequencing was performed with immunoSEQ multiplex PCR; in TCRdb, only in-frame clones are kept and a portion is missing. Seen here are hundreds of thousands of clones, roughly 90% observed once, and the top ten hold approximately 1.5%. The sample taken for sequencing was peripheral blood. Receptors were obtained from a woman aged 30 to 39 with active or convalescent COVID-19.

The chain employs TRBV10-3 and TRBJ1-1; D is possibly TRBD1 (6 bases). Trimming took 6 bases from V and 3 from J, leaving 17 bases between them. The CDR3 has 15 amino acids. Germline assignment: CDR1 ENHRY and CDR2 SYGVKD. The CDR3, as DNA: TGTGCCATCAGCCCTGGGACATCAGGGTACACTGAAGCTTTCTTT. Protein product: CAISPGTSGYTEAFF.

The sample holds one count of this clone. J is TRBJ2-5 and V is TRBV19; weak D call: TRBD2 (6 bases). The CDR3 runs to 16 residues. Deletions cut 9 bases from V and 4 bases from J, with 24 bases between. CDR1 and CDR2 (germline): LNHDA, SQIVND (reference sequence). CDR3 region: CASGGANGPNPETQYF. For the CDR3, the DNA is TGTGCCAGCGGCGGGGCGAATGGCCCGAATCCAGAGACCCAGTACTTC.

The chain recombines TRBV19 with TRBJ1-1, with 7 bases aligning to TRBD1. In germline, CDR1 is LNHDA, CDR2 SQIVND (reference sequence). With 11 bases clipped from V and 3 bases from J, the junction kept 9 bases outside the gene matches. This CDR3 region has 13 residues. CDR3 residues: CASSDRDHTEAFF. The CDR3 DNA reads TGTGCCTCATCAGACAGGGACCACACTGAAGCTTTCTTT. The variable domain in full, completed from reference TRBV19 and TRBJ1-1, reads DGGITQSPKYLFRKEGQNVTLSCEQNLNHDAMYWYRQDPGQGLRLIYYSQIVNDFQKGDIAEGYSVSREKKESFPLTVTSAQKNPTAFYLCASSDRDHTEAFFGQGTRLTVV.

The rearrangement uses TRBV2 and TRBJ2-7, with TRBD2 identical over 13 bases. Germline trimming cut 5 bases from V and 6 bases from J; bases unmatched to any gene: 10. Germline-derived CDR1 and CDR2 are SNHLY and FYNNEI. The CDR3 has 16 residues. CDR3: CASSRSRTSGSGEQYF. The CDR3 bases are TGTGCCAGCAGTCGTTCCCGGACTAGCGGGAGTGGCGAGCAGTACTTC.

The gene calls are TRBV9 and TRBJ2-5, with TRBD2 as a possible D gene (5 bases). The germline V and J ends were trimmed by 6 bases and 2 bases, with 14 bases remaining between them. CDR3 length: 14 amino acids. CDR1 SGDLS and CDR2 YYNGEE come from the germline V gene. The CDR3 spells CASNPSGVQETQYF. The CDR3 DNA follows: TGTGCCAGCAACCCTTCCGGGGTACAAGAGACCCAGTACTTC.

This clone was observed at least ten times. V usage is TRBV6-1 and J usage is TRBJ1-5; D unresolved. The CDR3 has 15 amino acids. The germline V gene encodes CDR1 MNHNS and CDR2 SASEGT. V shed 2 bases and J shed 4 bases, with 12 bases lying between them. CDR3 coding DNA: TGTGCCAGCAGTGAATTCGCGGCAGATAATCAGCCCCAGCATTTT. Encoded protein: CASSEFAADNQPQHF.

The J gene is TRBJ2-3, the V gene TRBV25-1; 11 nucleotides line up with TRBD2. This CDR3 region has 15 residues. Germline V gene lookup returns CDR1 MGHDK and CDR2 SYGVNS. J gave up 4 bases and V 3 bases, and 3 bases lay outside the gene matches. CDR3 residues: CASSEISGRADTQYF. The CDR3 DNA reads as TGTGCCAGCAGTGAGATTAGCGGGAGGGCAGATACGCAGTATTTT.

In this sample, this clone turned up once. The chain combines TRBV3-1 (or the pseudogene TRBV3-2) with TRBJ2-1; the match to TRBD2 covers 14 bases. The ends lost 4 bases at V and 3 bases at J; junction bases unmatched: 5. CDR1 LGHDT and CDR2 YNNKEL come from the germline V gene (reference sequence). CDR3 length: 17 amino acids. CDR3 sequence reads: CASSPGTSGSSYNEQFF. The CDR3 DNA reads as TGTGCCAGCAGCCCCGGGACTAGCGGGAGCAGCTACAATGAGCAGTTCTTC.

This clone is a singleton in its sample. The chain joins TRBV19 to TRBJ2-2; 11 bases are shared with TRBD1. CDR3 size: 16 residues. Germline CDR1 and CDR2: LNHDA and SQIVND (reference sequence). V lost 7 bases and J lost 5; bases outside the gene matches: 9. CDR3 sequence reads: CASIKPGTGGTGELFF. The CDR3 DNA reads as TGTGCCAGTATAAAACCCGGGACAGGGGGGACCGGGGAGCTGTTTTTT. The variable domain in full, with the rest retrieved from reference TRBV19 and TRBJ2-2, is DGGITQSPKYLFRKEGQNVTLSCEQNLNHDAMYWYRQDPGQGLRLIYYSQIVNDFQKGDIAEGYSVSREKKESFPLTVTSAQKNPTAFYLCASIKPGTGGTGELFFGEGSRLTVL.

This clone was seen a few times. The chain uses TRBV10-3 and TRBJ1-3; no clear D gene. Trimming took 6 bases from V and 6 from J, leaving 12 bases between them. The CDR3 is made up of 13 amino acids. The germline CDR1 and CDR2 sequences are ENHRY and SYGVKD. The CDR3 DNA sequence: TGTGCCATCAGCGAGACTGACTTAAACACCATATATTTT. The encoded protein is CAISETDLNTIYF.

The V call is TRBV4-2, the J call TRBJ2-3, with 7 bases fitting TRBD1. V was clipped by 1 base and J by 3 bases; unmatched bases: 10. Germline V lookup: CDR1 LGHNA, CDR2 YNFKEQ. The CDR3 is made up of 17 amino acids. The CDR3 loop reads CASSQGTKGGSTDTQYF. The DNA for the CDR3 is TGTGCCAGCAGCCAAGGTACGAAAGGGGGCTCGACAGATACGCAGTATTTT.

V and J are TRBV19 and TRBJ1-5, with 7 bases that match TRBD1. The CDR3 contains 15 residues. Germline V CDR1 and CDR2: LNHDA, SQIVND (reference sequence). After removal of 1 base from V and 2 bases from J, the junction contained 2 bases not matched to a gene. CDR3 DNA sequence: TGTGCCAGTAGTATAGTCAGGGGGGGCAATCAGCCCCAGCATTTT. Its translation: CASSIVRGGNQPQHF.

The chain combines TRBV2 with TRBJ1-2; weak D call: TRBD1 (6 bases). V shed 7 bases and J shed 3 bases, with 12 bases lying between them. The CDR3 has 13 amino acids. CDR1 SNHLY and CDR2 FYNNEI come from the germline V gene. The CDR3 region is CASIGGADYGYTF. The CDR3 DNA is TGTGCCAGCATCGGGGGGGCAGACTATGGCTACACCTTC.

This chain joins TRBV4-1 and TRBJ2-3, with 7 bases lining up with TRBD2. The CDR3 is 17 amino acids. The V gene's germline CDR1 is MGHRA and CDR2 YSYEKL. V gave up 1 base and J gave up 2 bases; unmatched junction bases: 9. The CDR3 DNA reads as TGCGCCAGCAGCCAAGTTTATGTCGGGGGGTCCACAGATACGCAGTATTTT. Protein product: CASSQVYVGGSTDTQYF.

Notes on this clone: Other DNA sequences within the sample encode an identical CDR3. CDR3 nucleotides: TGTGCCAGCAGTTCGACAGAGAACACTGAAGCTTTCTTT. Its protein product is CASSSTENTEAFF. The chain is built from TRBV12-3 or TRBV12-4 and TRBJ1-1; D might be TRBD1 (5 bases). V dropped 4 bases and J dropped 1 base, with 7 bases sitting between them. The CDR3 loop spans 13 amino acids.

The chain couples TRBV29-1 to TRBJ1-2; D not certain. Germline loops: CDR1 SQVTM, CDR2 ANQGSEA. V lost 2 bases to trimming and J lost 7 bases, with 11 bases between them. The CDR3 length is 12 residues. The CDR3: CSVEYPVGGYTF. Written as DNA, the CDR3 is TGCAGCGTTGAATATCCGGTCGGTGGCTACACCTTC.

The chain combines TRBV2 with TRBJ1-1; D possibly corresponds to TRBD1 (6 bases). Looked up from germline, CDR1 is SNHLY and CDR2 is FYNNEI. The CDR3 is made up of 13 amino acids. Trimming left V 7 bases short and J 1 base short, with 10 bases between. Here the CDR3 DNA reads TGTGCCAGCACCATGGGACAGAACACTGAAGCTTTCTTT. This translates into CASTMGQNTEAFF.